This TCR beta chain came from a study of cytomegalovirus exposure and HLA in healthy donors. Overall study context: A previous analysis identified approximately 110 million unique TCR beta sequences derived from approximately 190 million T cells. Notes on the study in general: Because they were indistinguishable, some V segments, including TRBV6-2 and TRBV6-3, were excluded. Being productive about 87% or about 30% of the time was typical of most TCR beta V segments in an earlier analysis. The investigators catalogued 180 or so TCR beta chains as cytomegalovirus-associated.

About this clone itself: The target antigen is unknown.

Amplification used 60 Vbeta primers and 13 Jbeta primers. Sequencing was performed with immunoSEQ multiplex PCR; in TCRdb, only in-frame clones are kept and a portion is missing. The table has about 150,000 clones, around 74% seen once; the top ten hold roughly 6.7%. The ends were cut back, 5 bases at V and 4 bases at J, with 7 bases in the middle. This CDR3 has 12 residues. Per germline, CDR1 SEHNR and CDR2 FQNEAQ (reference sequence). The sample was PBMCs. The chain employs TRBV7-9 and TRBJ2-3; D is undetermined. The clonotype was recovered from a middle-aged man in good health and CMV-seropositive. CDR3 in DNA: TGTGCCAGCAGCCCCGACTCAGATACGCAGTATTTT. Translating gives CASSPDSDTQYF.